These T cell receptor beta chains were read from a single sample in a study of blood T cell repertoires in COVID-19. Data came from immunoSEQ multiplex PCR; TCRdb stores just in-frame clones and leaves some out. The table has 82,000 or so clones, around 89% seen once; the top ten hold 1.2%. Input material: PBMCs or T cells enriched from blood (not recorded which). Receptor source: a woman aged 45 to 65 with acute COVID-19. The CDR3 runs from the conserved cysteine through the conserved F or W. Fields, in order: clone size, V gene, D gene, J gene, CDR3 protein, CDR3 DNA. The D gene is left open where the match is weak. The size of a clone is reported for some rows only, either as once, few or many, or as a class for expanded clones.

>NA|TRBV19|NA|TRBJ1-2
CATLRGGANYGYTF
TGTGCCACCCTTCGAGGCGGAGCTAACTATGGCTACACCTTC
>NA|TRBV4-2|TRBD2|TRBJ2-7
CASSQLGLAGSYEQYF
TGTGCCAGCAGCCAGCTGGGACTAGCGGGTTCCTACGAGCAGTACTTC
>NA|TRBV28|TRBD1|TRBJ2-1
CASSIPTGNPEQFF
TGTGCCAGCAGTATACCGACAGGGAACCCTGAGCAGTTCTTC
>once|TRBV7-9|NA|TRBJ2-5
CASSLGVAAEETQYF
TGTGCCAGCAGCTTAGGGGTTGCGGCTGAAGAGACCCAGTACTTC
>NA|TRBV27|TRBD1|TRBJ1-2
CASRTRTGVNGYTF
TGTGCCAGCAGGACCCGAACAGGGGTTAACGGCTACACCTTC
>NA|TRBV12-5|NA|TRBJ2-5
CASGPVGRLQETQYF
TGTGCTAGTGGTCCGGTCGGTCGTCTTCAAGAGACCCAGTACTTC
>NA|TRBV10-3|TRBD1|TRBJ1-1
CAISERGQGEGAFF
TGTGCCATCAGTGAGAGGGGACAGGGGGAAGGTGCTTTCTTT
>NA|TRBV16|NA|TRBJ2-7
CASSQSARGYEQYF
TGTGCCAGCAGCCAATCGGCCAGGGGCTACGAGCAGTACTTC
>NA|TRBV9|TRBD2|TRBJ2-2
CASSVERSSGANTGELFF
TGTGCCAGCAGCGTAGAGAGGTCTAGCGGGGCGAACACCGGGGAGCTGTTTTTT
>NA|TRBV28|TRBD1|TRBJ1-4
CASSQTGRWEKLFF
TGTGCCAGCAGTCAGACAGGGCGGTGGGAAAAACTGTTTTTT
>NA|TRBV7-6|TRBD1|TRBJ1-1
CASSLVRQGTEAFF
TGTGCCAGCAGCTTAGTGAGACAGGGGACTGAAGCTTTCTTT
>NA|TRBV6-1|NA|TRBJ1-2
CASSEAPGGYGYTF
TGTGCCAGCAGTGAGGCACCGGGGGGTTATGGCTACACCTTC
>once|TRBV7-2|TRBD1|TRBJ1-2
CASSLAPGTGGYGYTF
TGTGCCAGCAGCTTAGCCCCCGGGACAGGGGGCTATGGCTACACCTTC
>NA|TRBV29-1|TRBD2|TRBJ2-7
CSVQRLAGAYEQYF
TGCAGCGTCCAACGACTAGCGGGAGCCTACGAGCAGTACTTC
>NA|TRBV4-1|NA|TRBJ2-3
CASSQDGRITDTQYF
TGCGCCAGCAGCCAAGATGGCAGAATTACAGATACGCAGTATTTT
>NA|TRBV7-2|TRBD1|TRBJ2-6
CASSLRSSWDSANVLTF
TGTGCCAGCAGCTTGCGGTCGTCGTGGGACAGCGCCAACGTCCTGACTTTC
>NA|TRBV19|NA|TRBJ1-2
CASSIGGPYGYTF
TGTGCCAGTAGTATTGGGGGCCCCTATGGCTACACCTTC
>NA|TRBV5-5|TRBD1|TRBJ1-2
CASSTGQAERGYTF
TGTGCCAGCAGCACCGGACAGGCCGAACGGGGCTACACCTTC
>NA|TRBV9|NA|TRBJ2-3
CASSVPGTDTQYF
TGTGCCAGCAGCGTACCTGGCACAGATACGCAGTATTTT
>NA|TRBV19|TRBD2|TRBJ2-1
CASSVQLAGYNEQFF
TGTGCCAGTAGTGTTCAACTAGCGGGTTACAATGAGCAGTTCTTC
>NA|TRBV9|NA|TRBJ1-5
CASSVDARSNQPQHF
TGTGCCAGCAGCGTAGACGCCAGAAGCAATCAGCCCCAGCATTTT
>few|TRBV30|TRBD1|TRBJ1-6
CAWEGQGYSPLHF
TGTGCCTGGGAGGGACAGGGATATTCACCCCTCCACTTT
>NA|TRBV6-5|TRBD1|TRBJ1-1
CASRVYRGMNTEAFF
TGTGCCAGCAGAGTGTACAGGGGGATGAACACTGAAGCTTTCTTT
>NA|TRBV28|NA|TRBJ1-1
CASGRQLGTEAFF
TGTGCCAGCGGTCGACAGCTAGGAACTGAAGCTTTCTTT
>NA|TRBV11-2|NA|TRBJ1-2
CASSVDSSYGYTF
TGTGCCAGCAGCGTCGACAGTAGTTATGGCTACACCTTC
>NA|TRBV30|NA|TRBJ1-4
CAWGQGEVSTNEKLFF
TGTGCCTGGGGGCAGGGTGAGGTGTCAACTAATGAAAAACTGTTTTTT
>NA|TRBV6-2/TRBV6-3|TRBD1|TRBJ2-5
CASSNDRVGETQYF
TGTGCCAGCAGCAACGACAGGGTGGGAGAGACCCAGTACTTC
>NA|TRBV6-4|TRBD2|TRBJ2-1
CASSRLAGSSYNEQFF
TGTGCCAGCAGCAGACTAGCGGGGAGCTCCTACAATGAGCAGTTCTTC
>NA|TRBV4-1|TRBD2|TRBJ2-1
CASSHGTSYNEQFF
TGCGCCAGCAGCCACGGGACTAGCTACAATGAGCAGTTCTTC
>NA|TRBV28|NA|TRBJ2-7
CASSLRLSSYEQYF
TGTGCCAGCAGTTTGAGGCTCTCCTCCTACGAGCAGTACTTC
>NA|TRBV7-3|TRBD2|TRBJ2-1
CASSLPGLAGGPGNEQFF
TGTGCCAGCAGCCTACCGGGACTAGCGGGAGGGCCTGGCAATGAGCAGTTCTTC
>once|TRBV5-6|TRBD1|TRBJ2-5
CASSLGTGVETQYF
TGTGCCAGCAGCTTGGGGACAGGGGTCGAGACCCAGTACTTC
>NA|TRBV5-1|TRBD1|TRBJ1-4
CASSLGGTGLEKLFF
TGCGCCAGCAGCTTGGGCGGGACAGGGCTTGAAAAACTGTTTTTT
>NA|TRBV19|NA|TRBJ1-5
CASSTHTPGNQPQHF
TGTGCCAGTAGTACTCACACCCCGGGGAATCAGCCCCAGCATTTT
>NA|TRBV18|NA|TRBJ2-7
CASSPPHNRNSYEQYF
TGTGCCAGCTCACCACCGCATAACAGGAACTCCTACGAGCAGTACTTC
>NA|TRBV18|NA|TRBJ2-1
CASSPRDGNEQFF
TGTGCCAGCTCACCACGAGACGGGAATGAGCAGTTCTTC
>NA|TRBV4-2|NA|TRBJ2-2
CASSQGSVAGTGELFF
TGTGCCAGCAGCCAAGGATCGGTAGCAGGGACCGGGGAGCTGTTTTTT
>NA|TRBV14|NA|TRBJ1-3
CASSRIRDGNTIYF
TGTGCCAGCAGCCGAATCAGGGATGGAAACACCATATATTTT
>NA|TRBV27|NA|TRBJ1-2
CASSLSARIYGYTF
TGTGCCAGCAGTTTATCTGCGAGGATCTATGGCTACACCTTC
>NA|TRBV5-1|NA|TRBJ1-3
CASSLGAGNTIYF
TGCGCCAGCAGCTTAGGGGCCGGAAACACCATATATTTT
>few|TRBV18|NA|TRBJ1-6
CASSPSAGNDSPLHF
TGTGCCAGCTCACCTAGTGCAGGGAACGACTCACCCCTCCACTTT
>NA|TRBV24-1|TRBD1|TRBJ1-5
CATSQGTEGVQPQHF
TGTGCCACCAGTCAGGGGACAGAGGGTGTTCAGCCCCAGCATTTT
>NA|TRBV30|NA|TRBJ1-1
CAWSVDRAGRMNTEAFF
TGTGCCTGGAGTGTAGACCGGGCAGGGAGGATGAACACTGAAGCTTTCTTT
>NA|TRBV18|TRBD1|TRBJ2-7
CASSPKGQGFHEQYF
TGTGCCAGCTCACCTAAGGGACAGGGTTTCCACGAGCAGTACTTC